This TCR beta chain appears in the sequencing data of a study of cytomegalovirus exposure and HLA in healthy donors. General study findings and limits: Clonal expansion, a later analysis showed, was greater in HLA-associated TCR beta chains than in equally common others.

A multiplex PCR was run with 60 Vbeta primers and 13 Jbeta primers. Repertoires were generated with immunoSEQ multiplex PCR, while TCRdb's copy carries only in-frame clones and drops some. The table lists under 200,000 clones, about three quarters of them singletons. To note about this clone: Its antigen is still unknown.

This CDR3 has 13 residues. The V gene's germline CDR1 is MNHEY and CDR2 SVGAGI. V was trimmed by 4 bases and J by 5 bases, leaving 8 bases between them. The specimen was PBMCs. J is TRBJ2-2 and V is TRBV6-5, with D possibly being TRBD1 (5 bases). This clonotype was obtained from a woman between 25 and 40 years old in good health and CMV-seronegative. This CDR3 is CASSFQGTGELFF. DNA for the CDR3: TGTGCCAGCAGTTTTCAGGGAACCGGGGAGCTGTTTTTT.